These 21 T cell receptor beta chains came from one sample sequenced in a study of blood T cell repertoires in COVID-19. Produced via immunoSEQ multiplex PCR; TCRdb's table is partial and in-frame only. Found here are about 37,000 clones, over 70% of them singletons; the top ten hold 3.1%. Sequenced: peripheral blood. The source is a man between 70 and 80 years old with COVID-19, enrolled during active disease.

The CDR3 nucleotides are TGTGCCAGCTCGCAACAGGGGGCTTCTGGAAACACCATATATTTT. It yields the protein CASSQQGASGNTIYF. The rearrangement links TRBV18 to TRBJ1-3; 9 nucleotides agree with TRBD1. V was pared by 6 bases and J by 1 base, with 4 bases of the junction left unmatched. This CDR3 has 15 amino acids. The germline CDR1 and CDR2 sequences are KGHSH and LQKENI.

The V gene is TRBV5-1, the J gene TRBJ2-3; TRBD1 might be the D (5 bases). Germline V CDR1 and CDR2: SGHRS, YFSETQ. This CDR3 comprises 13 residues. V lost 5 bases and J 3 bases, leaving 10 bases between the germline ends. The CDR3 loop reads CASSGQGTDTQYF. The DNA of the CDR3 is TGCGCCAGCAGTGGTCAGGGAACAGATACGCAGTATTTT.

The table lists this clone with a count of one. The chain is built from TRBV7-2 and TRBJ1-2; TRBD1 matches at 7 bases. Germline CDR1 is SGHTA and CDR2 is FQGNSA. V shed 1 base and J 8 bases; nucleotides not matched to a gene: 10. The CDR3 has 15 amino acids. The CDR3 DNA is TGTGCCAGCAGCTTAGGGGGGGAGACAGGGACCGGCTACACCTTC. Translated, it gives CASSLGGETGTGYTF.

The rearrangement links TRBV4-2 to TRBJ1-1; possibly TRBD1 for D (6 bases). The CDR3 contains 14 residues. Germline lookup yields CDR1 LGHNA and CDR2 YNFKEQ. V was shortened by 4 bases and J by 1 base, with 10 bases between the two germline ends. DNA of the CDR3: TGTGCCAGCAGCCCCGGACAGACGAACACTGAAGCTTTCTTT. The encoded protein is CASSPGQTNTEAFF.

The chain links TRBV7-9 to TRBJ2-5; 7 bases map to TRBD1. Germline CDR1 is SEHNR and CDR2 is FQNEAQ (reference sequence). CDR3 length: 13 residues. The trim removed 3 bases at V and 2 bases at J, leaving 0 bases unmatched. This chain's CDR3 is CASSLGQQETQYF. The CDR3 nucleotides are TGTGCCAGCAGCTTGGGACAGCAAGAGACCCAGTACTTC.

The chain couples TRBV7-6 to TRBJ2-1; 7 nucleotides align to TRBD1. Germline trimming cut 1 base from V and 0 bases from J; bases unmatched to any gene: 6. Germline V CDR1 and CDR2: SGHVS, FNYEAQ. The CDR3 has 17 residues. The CDR3: CASSLGMGQSSYNEQFF. The DNA for the CDR3 is TGTGCCAGCAGCTTAGGAATGGGACAGAGCTCCTACAATGAGCAGTTCTTC. Using reference TRBV7-6 and TRBJ2-1 for the parts outside the CDR3, the full variable domain is GAGVSQSPRYKVTKRGQDVALRCDPISGHVSLYWYRQALGQGPEFLTYFNYEAQQDKSGLPNDRFSAERPEGSISTLTIQRTEQRDSAMYRCASSLGMGQSSYNEQFFGPGTRLTVL.

This sequence joins TRBV6-5 and TRBJ1-2; 9 positions match TRBD1. The CDR3 loop spans 15 amino acids. Germline CDR1 MNHEY, CDR2 SVGAGI. V shed 7 bases, J shed 7 bases, and the junction held 13 bases outside the gene matches. CDR3 DNA sequence: TGTGCCAGCAAAAATTCGGGACAGGGTTTCTCTGGCTACACCTTC. Translating gives CASKNSGQGFSGYTF.

This chain uses TRBV14 with TRBJ2-7; TRBD2 matches at 12 bases. Trimming removed 7 bases from V and 3 bases from J; junction bases left unmatched: 1. The germline V gene encodes CDR1 SGHDN and CDR2 FVKESK. The CDR3 loop spans 13 amino acids. The CDR3: CASTTSGSYEQYF. CDR3 in DNA: TGTGCCAGCACGACTAGCGGGAGCTACGAGCAGTACTTC.

This clone has only a few counts. CDR3 loop: CASSFRTGQVIAETQYF. CDR3 nucleotide sequence: TGTGCCAGCAGTTTCAGAACCGGACAGGTAATCGCAGAGACCCAGTACTTC. The chain recombines TRBV28 with TRBJ2-5, with 7 bases fitting TRBD1. Germline V lookup: CDR1 MDHEN, CDR2 SYDVKM. Germline trimming cut 3 bases from V and 4 bases from J; bases unmatched to any gene: 14. There are 17 residues in the CDR3.

The V gene is TRBV24-1, the J gene TRBJ2-2, with a possible D match to TRBD2 (6 bases). The V gene's germline CDR1 is KGHDR and CDR2 SFDVKD. The length of the CDR3 is 16 residues. V lost 0 bases and J 3 bases, leaving 10 bases between the germline ends. This chain's CDR3 is CATSDLGGFDTGELFF. The CDR3 nucleotides are TGTGCCACCAGTGATTTGGGGGGGTTCGACACCGGGGAGCTGTTTTTT.

The chain is built from TRBV5-1 and TRBJ1-6; tentatively, D is TRBD1 (6 bases). Germline CDR1 reads SGHRS; CDR2 reads YFSETQ. V lost 2 bases and J lost 7, with 10 bases in between. This CDR3 contains 14 residues. DNA of the CDR3: TGCGCCAGCAGCTTAGGGGGTTCAAATTCACCCCTCCACTTT. Its translation: CASSLGGSNSPLHF.

This sequence joins TRBV7-9 and TRBJ1-1; D remains ambiguous. Germline-derived CDR1 and CDR2 are SEHNR and FQNEAQ (reference sequence). V was pared by 0 bases and J by 10 bases, with 15 bases between. The CDR3 has 14 residues. CDR3 DNA: TGTGCCAGCAGCTTAGCCGGGGATTACCCGGCAGCTTTCTTT. Its translation: CASSLAGDYPAAFF.

The J gene is TRBJ2-5, the V gene TRBV2, with TRBD2 matching over 8 bases. The V gene end was trimmed by 8 bases and the J gene end by 4 bases; junction bases not matched to a gene: 9. Germline V gene sequence: CDR1 SNHLY, CDR2 FYNNEI. The CDR3 covers 14 residues. CDR3 nucleotide sequence: TGTGCCAGCGGCGGGAGGTCTCTTCGAGAGACCCAGTACTTC. Residues: CASGGRSLRETQYF.

This chain connects TRBV28 to TRBJ1-6; maybe TRBD1 (5 bases). V was cut by 10 bases and J by 7 bases, with 14 bases left in between. This CDR3 comprises 13 residues. Germline-derived CDR1 and CDR2 are MDHEN and SYDVKM. CDR3 in amino acids: CATIRQLNSPLHF. In nucleotides, the CDR3 is TGTGCCACTATCCGACAGCTCAATTCACCCCTCCACTTT.

The chain joins TRBV19 to TRBJ1-2, with unresolved D. The CDR3 consists of 13 residues. The ends were cut back, 5 bases at V and 7 bases at J, with 14 bases in the middle. Germline assignment: CDR1 LNHDA and CDR2 SQIVND (reference sequence). CDR3 DNA sequence: TGTGCCAGTAGTGTGGGAGGGTCCGCTGGCTACACCTTC. Amino acids: CASSVGGSAGYTF.

This chain joins TRBV7-8 and TRBJ1-1; D is unclear. The CDR3 is 14 amino acids. The V end lost 1 base, the J end lost 1 base, and 7 bases lay between the germline ends. Germline V gene sequence: CDR1 SGHVS, CDR2 FQNEAQ. CDR3 DNA: TGTGCCAGCAGCTTAGTGATCGGGAACACTGAAGCTTTCTTT. Protein sequence: CASSLVIGNTEAFF.

The genes are TRBV30 and TRBJ1-5; D is perhaps TRBD1 (5 bases). The V gene's germline CDR1 is GTSNPN and CDR2 SVGIG (reference sequence). The CDR3 sequence is 13 residues long. The V gene lost 5 bases and the J gene lost 5 bases, with 13 bases spanning the gap. CDR3 amino acids: CAWAGGRHQPQHF. The DNA of the CDR3 is TGTGCCTGGGCGGGGGGTCGGCATCAGCCCCAGCATTTT.

The chain combines TRBV2 with TRBJ2-1; D unclear. Trimming removed 5 bases from V and 4 bases from J, with 9 bases in between. CDR3 length: 13 residues. Per the germline V gene, CDR1 is SNHLY and CDR2 is FYNNEI. The CDR3 loop is CASSPRLYNEQFF. In DNA form, the CDR3 reads TGTGCCAGCAGTCCCCGGTTATACAATGAGCAGTTCTTC.

The V gene is TRBV5-4, the J gene TRBJ2-1; D possibly corresponds to TRBD2 (6 bases). CDR3 length: 15 amino acids. Looked up from germline, CDR1 is SGHNT and CDR2 is YYREEE (reference sequence). V dropped 3 bases and J dropped 4 bases, with 14 bases sitting between them. The CDR3 here is CASSSSLAGYNEQFF. The CDR3 region has the DNA TGTGCCAGCAGCTCCTCATTGGCGGGATACAATGAGCAGTTCTTC.

This clone was seen just once. This sequence joins TRBV19 and TRBJ1-6; D gene uncertain. V lost 3 bases to trimming and J lost 11 bases, with 14 bases between them. CDR1 and CDR2 from the germline V gene are LNHDA and SQIVND (reference sequence). The CDR3 is 14 amino acids. CDR3 sequence reads: CASSIGGKVAPLHF. CDR3 in DNA: TGTGCCAGTAGTATTGGAGGGAAAGTGGCACCCCTCCACTTT. The full variable domain, in which reference TRBV19 and TRBJ1-6 provide the parts outside the CDR3, is DGGITQSPKYLFRKEGQNVTLSCEQNLNHDAMYWYRQDPGQGLRLIYYSQIVNDFQKGDIAEGYSVSREKKESFPLTVTSAQKNPTAFYLCASSIGGKVAPLHFGNGTRLTVT.

This clone has just one count. The CDR3 spells CASSTQGADEKLFF. CDR3 in DNA: TGCGCCAGCAGCACCCAAGGGGCGGATGAAAAACTGTTTTTT. This chain connects TRBV5-1 to TRBJ1-4; D might be TRBD1 (5 bases). The germline gives CDR1 SGHRS, CDR2 YFSETQ. V was trimmed by 4 bases and J by 6 bases, leaving 13 bases between them. The CDR3 is made up of 14 amino acids.